This T cell receptor beta chain originates from a study of cytomegalovirus exposure and HLA in healthy donors. Background on the study: As released early, the data held about 85 million unique TCRs from HLA-typed donors.

Regarding the study as a whole: Rare sequences made up most TCRs, while some public TCRs were found in many donors. Earlier analysis found most TCR beta V segments productive about 90% or about 30% of the time. Most subjects had HLA-A and HLA-B alleles reportedly predicted accurately by TCR beta sequences.

On this clone itself: Its antigen is currently unknown.

The CDR3 totals 17 residues. Germline values: CDR1 SGHNT, CDR2 YYREEE (reference sequence). V lost 4 bases, J lost 3 bases, and 12 bases stayed unmatched. A multiplex PCR was run with 60 Vbeta primers and 13 Jbeta primers. TCRdb keeps only in-frame clones here, not all; method: immunoSEQ multiplex PCR. The sample includes around 94,000 clones, around 77% of them seen just once. This chain joins TRBV5-4 and TRBJ2-2; 7 nucleotides agree with TRBD1. This sequence was found in a male donor in good health and CMV-seropositive. The material sequenced was PBMCs. CDR3 residues: CASSPEGRGHHTGELFF. The CDR3 nucleotides are TGTGCCAGCAGCCCTGAAGGTAGGGGGCATCACACCGGGGAGCTGTTTTTT.